The source of this T cell receptor (beta chain) is a study of CD8+ T cells in alopecia areata. Whole-study results and caveats: Although TCR sharing was seen in mice, sharing across patients was less clear, possibly for HLA-related reasons. Many of the expanded lesional clones endured in scalp and blood while on tofacitinib.

The authors extracted RNA and reverse transcribed it into cDNA as the sequencing template. The data were produced by immunoSEQ multiplex PCR, yet TCRdb's version contains in-frame clones alone and is incomplete. This sample has some 180,000 clones, with approximately 50% found just once. Specified treatment: oral pan-JAK inhibitor, 5-10 mg twice daily. Concerning this clone: As yet, its antigen is unknown.

This receptor was taken from a human donor with alopecia areata. Sample: CD8+ T cells sorted from blood, taken at week 52, from a patient treated with tofacitinib.

This CDR3 is CASSPSSVVNRGEQFF. The CDR3 DNA reads as TGCGCCAGCAGCCCCTCCTCAGTGGTTAATCGGGGTGAGCAGTTCTTC. This sequence joins TRBV5-1 and TRBJ2-1, with a tentative D call TRBD2 (5 bases). Trimming took off 4 bases at V and 9 bases at J, with 23 bases between the two ends. CDR1 SGHRS and CDR2 YFSETQ come from the germline V gene. This CDR3 is built from 16 residues.